The TCR beta chain described here comes from a study of blood T cell repertoires in COVID-19. As for the study in general: The analysed material was cDNA or gDNA that came from T cells, B-cell-depleted T cells, or PBMCs.

Clones were read by immunoSEQ multiplex PCR, and TCRdb kept only the in-frame ones, dropping some. The sample contains about 200,000 clones, around three quarters of which appear only once. The sample consisted of peripheral blood. The sequence came from a woman between 70 and 85 years old with acute or convalescent COVID-19.

In DNA, the CDR3 is TGTGCCAGCAGCCCCCGGGACAGGGCGAACACTGAAGCTTTCTTT. Protein: CASSPRDRANTEAFF. V gene TRBV3-1 (or the pseudogene TRBV3-2) combines with J gene TRBJ1-1; 9 positions match TRBD1. This CDR3 spans 15 amino acids. Per germline, CDR1 LGHDT and CDR2 YNNKEL (reference sequence). Trimming cost V 4 bases and J 1 base; bases outside gene matches: 4.